This T cell receptor (beta chain) was recorded in a study of blood T cell repertoires in COVID-19. Study as a whole: Both acute and convalescent COVID-19 samples were obtained from the United States, Italy and Spain. The cDNA or gDNA used as material had been derived from T cells, B-cell-depleted T cells, or PBMCs.

Living in 24 US areas, the participants were between roughly 18 and 89 years of age. Allocation to cohorts depended on clinical history reported by the participants. Trimming took off 5 bases at V and 11 bases at J, with 41 bases between the two ends. The germline gives CDR1 SGHVS, CDR2 FNYEAQ. This CDR3 contains 21 residues. Clones were sequenced by immunoSEQ multiplex PCR, and TCRdb holds only the in-frame ones, with some missing. The sample contains roughly 250,000 clones, about 85% of which appear only once. The chain has TRBV7-6 and TRBJ2-3; possibly TRBD1 for D (6 bases). The sequencing sample was made of PBMCs or T cells enriched from blood (not recorded which). This receptor was taken from a woman aged 25-40 years with acute COVID-19. DNA of the CDR3: TGTGCCAGCAGCCTGCGGCCAGGTTCCTCTTCACAGATAGGGGGTGAATGGGGGCAGTATTTT. Protein product: CASSLRPGSSSQIGGEWGQYF.